This TCR beta chain comes out of a study of blood T cell repertoires in COVID-19. The wider study: The samples span acute and convalescent COVID-19 from the United States, Italy and Spain. T cells, B-cell-depleted T cells, or PBMCs supplied cDNA or gDNA.

Per the germline V gene, CDR1 is MNHEY and CDR2 is SVGAGI. V was pared by 6 bases and J by 6 bases, with 8 bases of the junction left unmatched. The CDR3 is 14 amino acids. Per the study methods: Using reference gene primer amplification, nucleated cell counts were estimated. Measured with immunoSEQ multiplex PCR; TCRdb has only the in-frame clones, and not every one. V and J calls and clone size are given by that table; D and trimming were obtained from the DNA. The data contain 110,000 to 150,000 clones, 65% to 80% of them singletons. Sequencing was done on a sample of peripheral blood. The clonotype was recovered from a man aged 80 or over with acute or convalescent COVID-19. The J gene is TRBJ2-3, the V gene TRBV6-5; 8 bases map to TRBD2. The CDR3 coding sequence is TGTGCCAGCAGGCCGGGACTAGGTTGGGATACGCAGTATTTT. This codes for CASRPGLGWDTQYF.